Below are 15 T cell receptor beta chains sequenced from a single sample in a study of identical twins. MiXCR, run by TCRdb on the 5' RACE reads, gives a single entry per CDR3 protein. Of approximately 350,000 distinct CDR3 sequences listed, approximately 13% are singletons. The sample also formed part of further work on yellow fever vaccine responses in identical twins.

What was sequenced was CD8+ T cells sorted from blood. Receptor source: a woman younger than 30 in good health.

This clonotype appeared a few times. V gene TRBV7-9 combines with J gene TRBJ2-1, with a possible D match to TRBD2 (5 bases). Germline V gives CDR1 SEHNR, CDR2 FQNEAQ (reference sequence). V was trimmed by 7 bases and J by 0 bases, leaving 10 bases between them. This CDR3 comprises 14 residues. CDR3 in amino acids: CASNAGISYNEQFF. CDR3 bases: TGTGCCAGCAACGCCGGGATCTCCTACAATGAGCAGTTCTTC.

The chain links TRBV20-1 to TRBJ2-7, with D maybe TRBD2 (5 bases). V gave up 0 bases and J gave up 2 bases, with 14 bases separating them. Germline V gives CDR1 DFQATT, CDR2 SNEGSKA (reference sequence). The CDR3 spans 15 residues. The CDR3 loop reads CSARDPWTQTYEQYF. The DNA of the CDR3 is TGCAGTGCTAGAGACCCTTGGACTCAGACCTACGAGCAGTACTTC.

This sequence joins TRBV6-1 and TRBJ2-7; D possibly corresponds to TRBD2 (5 bases). Trimming stripped 8 bases from V and 7 bases from J, with 30 bases between. The CDR3 totals 17 residues. Germline V lookup: CDR1 MNHNS, CDR2 SASEGT. The CDR3 region is CASPPVGRDKGSQEQYV. Here the CDR3 DNA reads TGTGCCAGCCCTCCAGTGGGGAGAGACAAGGGATCTCAAGAGCAGTACGTC.

The chain links TRBV6-5 to TRBJ1-5, with D maybe TRBD1 (5 bases). V was pared by 2 bases and J by 7 bases, with 12 bases between. CDR1 and CDR2 from the germline V gene are MNHEY and SVGAGI. This CDR3 is 14 amino acids long. The CDR3 sequence is CASSYGEGLQPQHF. The CDR3 DNA reads as TGTGCCAGCAGTTACGGGGAGGGACTGCAGCCCCAGCATTTT.

This clonotype was seen ten or more times. The V and J genes are TRBV12-3 or TRBV12-4 and TRBJ1-5; maybe TRBD1 (5 bases). The CDR3 runs to 16 residues. The ends were cut back, 7 bases at V and 0 bases at J, with 16 bases in the middle. The CDR3 loop is CASTRQGYGSNQPQHF. CDR3 DNA sequence: TGTGCCAGCACCCGGCAGGGTTACGGTAGCAATCAGCCCCAGCATTTT.

J is TRBJ2-5 and V is TRBV7-8; 8 bases line up with TRBD2. From germline, CDR1 is SGHVS and CDR2 FQNEAQ. This CDR3 has 15 residues. V was pared by 0 bases and J by 3 bases, with 3 bases of the junction left unmatched. This chain's CDR3 is CASSLASGAKETQYF. Written as DNA, the CDR3 is TGTGCCAGCAGCTTAGCTAGCGGGGCTAAAGAGACCCAGTACTTC.

The chain joins TRBV5-1 to TRBJ2-3, with D hard to call. Germline CDR1 and CDR2: SGHRS and YFSETQ. This CDR3 is built from 17 residues. Trimming took off 4 bases at V and 0 bases at J, with 18 bases between the two ends. The CDR3 DNA follows: TGCGCCAGCAGCCCTAGGACGGATCGCTCTAGCACAGATACGCAGTATTTT. It specifies CASSPRTDRSSTDTQYF. Supplemented by reference TRBV5-1 and TRBJ2-3, the full variable domain reads KAGVTQTPRYLIKTRGQQVTLSCSPISGHRSVSWYQQTPGQGLQFLFEYFSETQRNKGNFPGRFSGRQFSNSRSEMNVSTLELGDSALYLCASSPRTDRSSTDTQYFGPGTRLTVL.

The chain carries TRBV4-1 and TRBJ1-1; 7 bases fit TRBD1. V trimming: 4 bases; J trimming: 0 bases; junction bases outside the gene matches: 5. The CDR3 totals 15 residues. Germline V gene lookup returns CDR1 MGHRA and CDR2 YSYEKL. The CDR3 coding sequence is TGCGCCAGCAGCCCCAGACAGGGCCTGAACACTGAAGCTTTCTTT. The encoded protein is CASSPRQGLNTEAFF.

This clonotype was picked up a small number of times. This chain links TRBV12-3 or TRBV12-4 with TRBJ2-5, with D hard to call. The V and J ends lost 3 bases and 4 bases respectively, with 15 bases between them. The CDR3 loop spans 15 amino acids. The CDR3 reads CASSFRWGWGETQYF. CDR3 sequence (DNA): TGTGCCAGCAGTTTTCGCTGGGGTTGGGGAGAGACCCAGTACTTC.

A few counts support this clonotype. The chain carries TRBV7-9 and TRBJ2-7, with TRBD2 identical over 9 bases. Germline V lookup: CDR1 SEHNR, CDR2 FQNEAQ (reference sequence). The CDR3 consists of 16 residues. Trimming removed 1 base from V and 0 bases from J; junction bases left unmatched: 4. The CDR3 loop is CASSLGSSGSSYEQYV. In DNA, the CDR3 is TGTGCCAGCAGCTTAGGAAGTAGCGGGAGCTCCTACGAGCAGTACGTC.

This clonotype was found a few times. The chain is built from TRBV7-8 and TRBJ2-5, with D uncertain. Per the germline V gene, CDR1 is SGHVS and CDR2 is FQNEAQ. The CDR3 contains 12 residues. With 5 bases removed from V and 7 bases from J, the gap between germline ends came to 11 bases. DNA of the CDR3: TGTGCCAGCAGCCCTGCCTCAGGGACCCAGTACTTC. Its translation: CASSPASGTQYF.

The gene calls are TRBV27 and TRBJ2-7; the D gene is possibly TRBD2 (7 bases). The CDR3 runs to 17 residues. The V gene's germline CDR1 is MNHEY and CDR2 SMNVEV (reference sequence). V dropped 0 bases and J dropped 6 bases, with 21 bases sitting between them. The CDR3 bases are TGTGCCAGCAGTTTATCGAACCCCCGGGGGGCGGTACGCGAGCAGTACTTC. Its protein product is CASSLSNPRGAVREQYF.

The V and J genes are TRBV6-1 and TRBJ2-3, with a weak D call TRBD2 (6 bases). Between the trimmed V and J ends, which lost 0 bases and 5 bases, there was a span of 12 bases. The CDR3 is 15 residues long. Germline V gives CDR1 MNHNS, CDR2 SASEGT. CDR3 residues: CASSEAAGHKDTQYF. The DNA of the CDR3 is TGTGCCAGCAGTGAAGCTGCGGGGCATAAAGATACGCAGTATTTT.

This clonotype was seen a handful of times. The chain employs TRBV11-2 and TRBJ2-1; 13 nucleotides line up with TRBD2. Germline loops: CDR1 SGHAT, CDR2 FQNNGV. V gave up 2 bases and J gave up 5 bases; unmatched junction bases: 3. This CDR3 spans 16 amino acids. CDR3 residues: CASSLRTSGSHNEQFF. The CDR3 DNA reads TGTGCCAGCAGCTTACGGACTAGCGGGAGCCACAATGAGCAGTTCTTC.

This clonotype has only a few counts. The gene calls are TRBV10-3 and TRBJ2-3; a weak D match, TRBD1 (6 bases). The ends were cut back, 6 bases at V and 0 bases at J, with 10 bases in the middle. The length of the CDR3 is 14 residues. Germline V gene sequence: CDR1 ENHRY, CDR2 SYGVKD. The CDR3 loop reads CAISTGHSTDTQYF. CDR3 sequence (DNA): TGTGCCATCAGCACGGGACACAGCACAGATACGCAGTATTTT.